A selection of T cell receptor beta chains follows, all from one sample in a study of shared T cell receptors in the human thymus. Sequencing was performed with immunoSEQ multiplex PCR; in TCRdb, only in-frame clones are kept and a portion is missing. In the table there are roughly 550,000 clones, roughly 74% of which are singletons. These data are also associated with another study on human thymus T cells.

Specimen: thymocytes. These receptors came from a boy younger than two with a congenital heart defect. Both conserved end residues are part of each CDR3. A D gene is named only where the DNA matches it firmly. Clone size, where shown, is once, few, many, or a class for clones that have expanded.

d_call clone_size j_call v_call cdr3_nt cdr3_aa
- - TRBJ1-5 TRBV5-6 TGTGCCAGCATAAGGGCAGGGTATTCCTATAGCAATCAGCCCCAGCATTTT CASIRAGYSYSNQPQHF
- - TRBJ2-7 TRBV1 TGCACCAGCAGCCAAGCGGGAGGGGGCGAGCAGTACTTC CTSSQAGGGEQYF
TRBD2 - TRBJ2-7 TRBV28 TGTGCCAGCAGTTTAGCGGGAGGGACCTACGAGCAGTACTTC CASSLAGGTYEQYF
TRBD1 - TRBJ2-6 TRBV27 TGTGCCAGCAGTATCCGGGACAGGGGGTGGGGGGCCAACGTCCTGACTTTC CASSIRDRGWGANVLTF
- - TRBJ2-2 TRBV9 TGTGCCAGCAGCGTGGCAGGGGCGACCACCGGGGAGCTGTTTTTT CASSVAGATTGELFF
- - TRBJ2-7 TRBV29-1 TGCAGCGTGGGGCTAGACGGGGGCTACGAGCAGTACTTC CSVGLDGGYEQYF
- - TRBJ2-7 TRBV18 TGTGCCAGCTCACCTGAAACAGGGAACCCCTACGAGCAGTACTTC CASSPETGNPYEQYF
- - TRBJ1-3 TRBV6-5 TGTGCCAGCAGCCAGTCTGCCGGGTGCACCATATATTTT CASSQSAGCTIYF
- - TRBJ2-3 TRBV30 TGTGCCTGGAGTACCCCGGTTTGGCGCTCAAGAGGTGGAGATACGCAGTATTTT CAWSTPVWRSRGGDTQYF
TRBD2 - TRBJ2-5 TRBV5-1 TGCGCCAGCAGCTTCGGGGGGGAGCAGTACTTC CASSFGGEQYF
- - TRBJ1-2 TRBV19 TGTGCCAGTAGTATTGATCGCTCCAACCGGTTCTATGGCTACACCTTC CASSIDRSNRFYGYTF
- - TRBJ1-1 TRBV6-4 TGTGCCCTTAGGCGGGGACGGGGGAACACTGAAGCTTTCTTT CALRRGRGNTEAFF
- - TRBJ1-2 TRBV6-6 TGTGCCAGCAACCGCCCAGGGGATTCGGGAGGCTACACCTTC CASNRPGDSGGYTF
- - TRBJ2-5 TRBV29-1 TGCAGCGTCGCTGTCGTGAGAGCGTTACAAGAGACCCAGTACTTC CSVAVVRALQETQYF
TRBD1 - TRBJ1-5 TRBV6-6 TGTGCCAGCAGCATACAGGGGACGGGGCAGCCCCAGCATTTT CASSIQGTGQPQHF
TRBD2 once TRBJ2-3 TRBV6-4 TGTGCCAGCAAACAGACTAGCGGGAGGACTCCCTCTAAAGATACGCAGTATTTT CASKQTSGRTPSKDTQYF
- - TRBJ1-2 TRBV27 TGTGCCAGCAGGGGCAACTATGGCTACACCTTC CASRGNYGYTF
TRBD1 - TRBJ1-5 TRBV6-1 TGTGCCAGCAGTGAAGGGGGGAAAGACAGGGTGCAGCCCCAGCATTTT CASSEGGKDRVQPQHF
- - TRBJ2-1 TRBV7-7 TGTGCCAGCAGCTTAGCGTTAGGTGACCCCGGAGCCAATGAGCAGTTCTTC CASSLALGDPGANEQFF
TRBD2 - TRBJ2-1 TRBV14 TGTGCCAGCAGCCAAGTACTAGCGGGGGGGAGGTATGAGCAGTTCTTC CASSQVLAGGRYEQFF
TRBD1 - TRBJ1-3 TRBV28 TGTGCCAGCAGTTTAGTAGTAGGGACAGAAGTGTTTACCCGCTCTGGAAACACCATATATTTT CASSLVVGTEVFTRSGNTIYF
- - TRBJ2-7 TRBV21-1 TGTGCCAGCAACGGACGGAGACCGGGACTAGCGGGAGGGTACGAGCAGTACTTC CASNGRRPGLAGGYEQYF
- - TRBJ2-7 TRBV6-5 TGTGCCAGCAGTCCCCGACTATCCCCTCCCTACGAGCAGTACTTC CASSPRLSPPYEQYF
TRBD1 - TRBJ2-5 TRBV5-4 TGTGCCAGCAGCCACCGACAGGGAGAGACCCAGTACTTC CASSHRQGETQYF
TRBD2 few TRBJ2-1 TRBV19 TGTGCCAGTGGGGGGACTAGCGGGAACAGTGAGCAGTTCTTC CASGGTSGNSEQFF
TRBD2 - TRBJ2-1 TRBV2 TGTGCCAGCAGTGAGATCAGGACTAGCGGTAACAATGAGCAGTTCTTC CASSEIRTSGNNEQFF
TRBD2 - TRBJ2-1 TRBV5-1 TGCGCCAGCAGCGGAATGGTCGGGACTAGCGAAGGAGGGTTCTTC CASSGMVGTSEGGFF
TRBD1 - TRBJ1-5 TRBV5-8 TGTGCCAGCAGCTTGCAAAGGGGGCGAGGTCAGCCCCAGCATTTT CASSLQRGRGQPQHF
TRBD2 few TRBJ2-1 TRBV29-1 TGCAGCGTCCGGACTAGCAGTTTAAATGAGCAGTTCTTC CSVRTSSLNEQFF
- - TRBJ2-7 TRBV5-1 TGCGCCAGCAGCTCATCCAGGGGAGCCTCCTACGAGCAGTACTTC CASSSSRGASYEQYF
TRBD1 - TRBJ2-3 TRBV14 TGTGCCAGCAGCCCAAAGCTACAGGGGGTGAAAGATACGCAGTATTTT CASSPKLQGVKDTQYF
- - TRBJ2-7 TRBV9 TGTGCCAGCAGCGTAGTCGGCAGGGGAGATGAGCAGTACTTC CASSVVGRGDEQYF
- once TRBJ1-2 TRBV14 TGTGCCAGCAGCCGGGCGGCAGGGAACTATGGCTACACCTTC CASSRAAGNYGYTF
- - TRBJ2-7 TRBV11-3 TGTGCCAGCAGCTATCAGACGAGGGTCCTCTCCTACGAGCAGTACTTC CASSYQTRVLSYEQYF
TRBD2 - TRBJ2-1 TRBV5-4 TGTGCCAGCAGCTCCTTAGACGCGGGAGGAGACAATGAGCAGTTCTTC CASSSLDAGGDNEQFF
TRBD2 - TRBJ2-7 TRBV5-1 TGCGCCAGCAGCTTGAATCTAGCGGGAGCCCCGCACCCTTACGAGCAGTACTTC CASSLNLAGAPHPYEQYF
TRBD2 - TRBJ2-1 TRBV27 TGTGCCAGCCACGGGCGGGGAGGGGTAAATGAGCAGTTCTTC CASHGRGGVNEQFF
TRBD1 - TRBJ1-1 TRBV6-1 TGTGCCAGCAGTGAAAACAGGGGTACTGAAGCTTTCTTT CASSENRGTEAFF
TRBD1 - TRBJ1-2 TRBV29-1 TGCAGCGTTGAATACAGGGGAGGTGGCTACATCTTC CSVEYRGGGYIF
TRBD2 few TRBJ2-7 TRBV7-6 TGTGCCAGCAGCTCTCCCGCGGGGGGGGAGCAGTACTTC CASSSPAGGEQYF
TRBD1 - TRBJ1-5 TRBV30 TGTGCCTGGAGTGATGCAGGGGGAGGCAGCAATCAGCCCCAGCATTTT CAWSDAGGGSNQPQHF
- - TRBJ2-5 TRBV6-5 TGTGCCAGCAGTTACTCGGTACAGCAAGAGACCCAGTACTTC CASSYSVQQETQYF
TRBD2 - TRBJ2-5 TRBV4-2 TGTGCCAGCAGCCTCACCCCCCGCCGCCGGGAGGGAGAAGAGACCCAGTACTTC CASSLTPRRREGEETQYF
- few TRBJ1-2 TRBV10-2 TGCGCCAGCAGAAGGACAGTCAAAGTGGGGTTTGGTGGCTACACCTTC CASRRTVKVGFGGYTF